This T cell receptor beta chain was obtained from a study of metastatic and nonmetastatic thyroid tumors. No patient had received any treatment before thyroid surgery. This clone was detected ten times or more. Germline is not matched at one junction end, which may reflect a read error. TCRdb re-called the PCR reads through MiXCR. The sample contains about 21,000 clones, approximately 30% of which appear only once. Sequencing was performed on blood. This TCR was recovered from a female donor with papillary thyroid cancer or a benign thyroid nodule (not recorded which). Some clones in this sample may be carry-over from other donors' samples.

In nucleotides, the CDR3 is TGTGCCAGCAGCTCTCACAGTCGTGGCGGCAACACTGAAGCTCTCTTT. It specifies CASSSHSRGGNTEALF. The chain recombines TRBV5-5 with TRBJ1-1; D remains ambiguous. The V gene's germline CDR1 is SGHKS and CDR2 YYEKEE (reference sequence). The CDR3 sequence is 16 residues long.